The rows below give T cell receptor beta chains drawn from one sample of a study of CD8+ T cells in alopecia areata. Some clones are missing from TCRdb's copy, which holds only in-frame ones; the method was immunoSEQ multiplex PCR. The sample has under 150,000 clones, over 55% seen once. The starting material was CD4+ T cells sorted from blood, obtained at week 4, from a patient treated with tofacitinib. These receptors came from a human donor with alopecia areata. Each CDR3 is given with its conserved first and last residue. Each record gives: J gene, CDR3 length, clone size, D gene, V gene, CDR3 DNA, CDR3 protein. A D gene is named only where the DNA matches it firmly. A clone size is listed for some rows: how often the clone was seen (once, few, many), or a class if it is expanded.

>TRBJ2-7|16|NA|TRBD2|TRBV7-9
TGTGCCAGCAGCCAAGATGGCGGGAGGAATCAGTACGAGCAGTACTTC
CASSQDGGRNQYEQYF
>TRBJ1-2|13|NA|NA|TRBV4-2
TGTGCCAGCAGCCAAGGGATAGACTATGGCTACACCTTC
CASSQGIDYGYTF
>TRBJ2-4|14|NA|TRBD1|TRBV25-1
TGTGCCAGCAACGGACAGGGGGGTAAAAACATTCAGTACTTC
CASNGQGGKNIQYF
>TRBJ1-6|15|NA|TRBD1|TRBV6-1
TGTGCCAGCAGTTGGGCGACAGGGGGTAGTTCACCCCTCCACTTT
CASSWATGGSSPLHF
>TRBJ1-2|12|NA|NA|TRBV18
TGTGCCAGCTCACAAGACAGTGATGGCTACACCTTC
CASSQDSDGYTF
>TRBJ2-6|16|NA|TRBD2|TRBV7-2
TGTGCCAGCAGCTTAGGGGGAGGGCCTGGGGCCAACGTCCTGACTTTC
CASSLGGGPGANVLTF
>TRBJ1-1|17|NA|TRBD1|TRBV18
TGTGCCAGCTCACCAGTGTTCAAGGGGGCCACGGACACTGAAGCTTTCTTT
CASSPVFKGATDTEAFF
>TRBJ1-2|15|NA|NA|TRBV4-3
TGCGCCAGCAGCCAAGATCATACGGGAGGCTATGGCTACACCTTC
CASSQDHTGGYGYTF
>TRBJ2-7|15|NA|NA|TRBV5-1
TGCGCCAGCAGCTTGGTGGGCAGGGGCTCCTACGAGCAGTACTTC
CASSLVGRGSYEQYF
>TRBJ2-4|12|NA|NA|TRBV15
TGTGCCACCAGCATCGGAGAAAACATTCAGTACTTC
CATSIGENIQYF
>TRBJ2-7|15|NA|NA|TRBV4-3
TGCGCCAGCAGCCAAGAAGGCTCAGGAAACTACGAGCAGTACTTC
CASSQEGSGNYEQYF
>TRBJ1-6|12|NA|NA|TRBV27
TGTGCCAGCAGTTCCGGGTCCTTGGCCCTCCACTTT
CASSSGSLALHF
>TRBJ2-5|16|few|NA|TRBV6-6
TGTGCCAGCAGTTACCCCGCGGCAGGGACCCAAGAGACCCAGTACTTC
CASSYPAAGTQETQYF
>TRBJ2-3|14|NA|NA|TRBV7-3
TGTGCCAGCAGCTTACGGCCTAGCACAGATACGCAGTATTTT
CASSLRPSTDTQYF
>TRBJ2-7|14|NA|TRBD1|TRBV6-5
TGTGCCAGCAGTTACGGGACAGGGGACTACGAGCAGTACTTC
CASSYGTGDYEQYF
>TRBJ2-2|15|NA|NA|TRBV9
TGTGCCAGCAGCGTAGCGGGGGCGAACACCGGGGAGCTGTTTTTT
CASSVAGANTGELFF
>TRBJ2-1|14|NA|TRBD2|TRBV30
TGTGCCTGGAGGCTAGCGGGAGGGCCTCATGAGCAGTTCTTC
CAWRLAGGPHEQFF
>TRBJ2-5|13|NA|NA|TRBV28
TGTGCCAGCAGTTCCCCCAGGGCAATATCCCAGTACTTC
CASSSPRAISQYF
>TRBJ2-1|13|NA|NA|TRBV30
TGTGCCTGGAGTGTACAAACAAACAATGAGCAGTTCTTC
CAWSVQTNNEQFF
>TRBJ2-7|12|NA|NA|TRBV28
TGTGCCAGCAGTTTAATAGGCTACGAGCAGTACTTC
CASSLIGYEQYF
>TRBJ2-7|13|NA|NA|TRBV6-5
TGTGCCAGCAGAGACCCAAACTCCTACGAGCAGTACTTC
CASRDPNSYEQYF
>TRBJ2-5|14|NA|NA|TRBV2
TGTGCCAGCAGTGCCCACGGGGTTCAAGAGACCCAGTACTTC
CASSAHGVQETQYF
>TRBJ1-5|15|few|NA|TRBV29-1
TGCAGCGTTGAAGGTGGTCAGGGGTCGGATCAGCCCCAGCATTTT
CSVEGGQGSDQPQHF
>TRBJ2-4|13|NA|NA|TRBV30
TGTGCCTGGAGTGTTGGACGGGAAGACATTCAGTACTTC
CAWSVGREDIQYF
>TRBJ2-3|18|NA|TRBD2|TRBV29-1
TGCAGCGTAACCACCACCCCAAGAGCGGGGGCGCAGGATGATACGCAGTATTTT
CSVTTTPRAGAQDDTQYF
>TRBJ1-5|14|few|NA|TRBV19
TGTGCCAGTAATCCTCTGCGGAGCAATCAGCCCCAGCATTTT
CASNPLRSNQPQHF
>TRBJ2-1|17|NA|TRBD2|TRBV5-1
TGCGCCAGCAGCTCGGTCGGGCGGGGGAGGCAATACAATGAGCAGTTCTTC
CASSSVGRGRQYNEQFF
>TRBJ2-7|14|NA|TRBD1|TRBV15
TGTGCCACCAGCAGCAGGACAGGAACCTACGAGCAGTACTTC
CATSSRTGTYEQYF
>TRBJ1-2|16|NA|TRBD1|TRBV9
TGTGCCAGCAGCGTAAGGGCAGGGGGCTTGGAGTATGGCTACACCTTC
CASSVRAGGLEYGYTF
>TRBJ2-7|17|NA|NA|TRBV11-2
TGTGCCAGCAGCCAGGGGTGGGCGGATACAGACTCCTACGAGCAGTACTTC
CASSQGWADTDSYEQYF
>TRBJ1-1|10|few|NA|TRBV29-1
TGCAGCGTGCGGAACACTGAAGCTTTCTTT
CSVRNTEAFF
>TRBJ1-2|15|once|TRBD1|TRBV29-1
TGCAGCGCCCAAGGGACAGGGTTAGGTTACTATGGCTACACCTTC
CSAQGTGLGYYGYTF
>TRBJ2-1|15|NA|NA|TRBV7-3
TGTGCCAGCAGCTTAAACCGACAGCCCTACAATGAGCAGTTCTTC
CASSLNRQPYNEQFF
>TRBJ2-3|16|NA|TRBD2|TRBV29-1
TGCAGCGTTGCCCCGACTAGCGGGGGGGCAGCAGATACGCAGTATTTT
CSVAPTSGGAADTQYF
>TRBJ1-5|15|NA|TRBD1|TRBV5-6
TGTGCCAGCAGCTTGATGGACAGGGTCAATCAGCCCCAGCATTTT
CASSLMDRVNQPQHF
>TRBJ1-2|13|NA|TRBD1|TRBV30
TGTGCCTGGAGTTCCTGGGACAGGGCCGGCTACACCTTC
CAWSSWDRAGYTF
>TRBJ2-5|15|NA|NA|TRBV9
TGTGCCAGCAGCGTAGACGGGCGGCGTGCGGAGACCCAGTACTTC
CASSVDGRRAETQYF
>TRBJ2-3|17|NA|TRBD2|TRBV4-1
TGCGCCAGCAGCCAAGTCGGACTAGCGGTCGGCACAGATACGCAGTATTTT
CASSQVGLAVGTDTQYF
>TRBJ2-3|12|few|NA|TRBV2
TGTGCCAGCAGTGTGTCCGCAGATACGCAGTATTTT
CASSVSADTQYF